The T cell receptor beta chain under discussion was sequenced for a study of post-analysis software for immune sequencing data. The study, taken as a whole, reports: Samples from a shared batch, those prepared together, strongly co-clustered by F measure.

Libraries were made from TCR beta cDNA, and they carried unique molecular identifiers. TCRdb used MiXCR to reprocess the PCR reads, holding one entry per CDR3 protein. The data hold about 820,000 distinct CDR3 sequences, with around 53% observed a single time. This clonotype was detected only a few times. The antigen remains unidentified. Source material: blood. The source of this sequence is a girl aged 5 to 17 with multiple sclerosis.

CDR3 nucleotide sequence: TGCGCCAGCAGTGAGTCAAGGGGCTTCTCCTACGAGCAGTACTTC. Translated: CASSESRGFSYEQYF. The rearrangement uses TRBV10-2 and TRBJ2-7; tentative D call: TRBD1 (5 bases). This CDR3 is 15 amino acids long. V gave up 0 bases and J gave up 0 bases, with 9 bases separating them. Germline assignment: CDR1 WSHSY and CDR2 SAAADI.